The text below deals with one T cell receptor (beta chain). Clones were sequenced by immunoSEQ multiplex PCR, and TCRdb holds only the in-frame ones, with some missing. The table lists some 200,000 clones, roughly nine tenths of them singletons, with over 9.5% in the top ten. The data were obtained in a study of blood T cell repertoires in COVID-19. Study background: T cells, B-cell-depleted T cells, or PBMCs provided the cDNA or gDNA that served as material.

The ends were cut back, 2 bases at V and 10 bases at J, with 18 bases in the middle. The germline CDR1 and CDR2 sequences are MNHNY and SVGAGI (reference sequence). CDR3 length: 15 amino acids. The chain couples TRBV6-6 to TRBJ1-5; D gene ambiguous. The receptor's source is a woman aged 55-75 years with COVID-19, enrolled during active disease. Sequenced material: peripheral blood. The chain's CDR3 is CASSYLDTTSEPQHF. The CDR3, as DNA: TGTGCCAGCAGTTACCTCGACACCACTTCGGAACCCCAGCATTTT.